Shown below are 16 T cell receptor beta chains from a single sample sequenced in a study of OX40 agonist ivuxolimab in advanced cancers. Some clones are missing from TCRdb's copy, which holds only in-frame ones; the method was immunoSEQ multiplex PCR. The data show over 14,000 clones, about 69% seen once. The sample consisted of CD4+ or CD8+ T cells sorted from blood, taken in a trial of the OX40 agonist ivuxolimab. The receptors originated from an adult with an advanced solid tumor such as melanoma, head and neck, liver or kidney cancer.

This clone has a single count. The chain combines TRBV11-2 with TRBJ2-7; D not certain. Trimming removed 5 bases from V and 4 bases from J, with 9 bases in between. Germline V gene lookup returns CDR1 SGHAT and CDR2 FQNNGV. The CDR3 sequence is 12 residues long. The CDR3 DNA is TGTGCCAGCAGCCATATATCTTACGAGCAGTACTTC. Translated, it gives CASSHISYEQYF.

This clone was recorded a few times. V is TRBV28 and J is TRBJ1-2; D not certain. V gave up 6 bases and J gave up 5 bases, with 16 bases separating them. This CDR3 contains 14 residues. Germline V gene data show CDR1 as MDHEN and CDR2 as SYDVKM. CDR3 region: CASSTDRSLYGYTF. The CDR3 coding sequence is TGTGCCAGCAGCACCGATCGAAGCCTATATGGCTACACCTTC.

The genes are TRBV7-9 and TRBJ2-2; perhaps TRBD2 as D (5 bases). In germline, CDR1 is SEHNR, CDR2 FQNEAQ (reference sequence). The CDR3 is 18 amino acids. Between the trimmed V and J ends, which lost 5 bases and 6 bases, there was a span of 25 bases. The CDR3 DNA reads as TGTGCCAGCAGCACGCCTCTTACCGCGGGTCTATCTTCCGGGGAGCTGTTTTTT. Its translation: CASSTPLTAGLSSGELFF.

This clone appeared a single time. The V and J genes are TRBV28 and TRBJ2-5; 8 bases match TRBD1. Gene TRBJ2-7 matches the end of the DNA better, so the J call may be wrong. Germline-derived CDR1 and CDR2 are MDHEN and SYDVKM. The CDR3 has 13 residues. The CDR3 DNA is TGTGCCAGCAGCGTCAGACAGGGGTACGAGCAGTACTTC. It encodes CASSVRQGYEQYF.

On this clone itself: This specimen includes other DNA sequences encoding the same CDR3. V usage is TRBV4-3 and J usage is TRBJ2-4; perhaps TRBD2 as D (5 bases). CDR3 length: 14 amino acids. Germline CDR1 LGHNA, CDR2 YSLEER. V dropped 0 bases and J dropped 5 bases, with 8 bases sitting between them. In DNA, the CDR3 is TGCGCCAGCAGCCAAGATAGAGGGCAAAACATTCAGTACTTC. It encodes CASSQDRGQNIQYF.

The CDR3 bases are TGTGCCAGCAGCTTAGTAACGGCAGTCGAAGCCTTGGAGCAGTACTTC. Translating gives CASSLVTAVEALEQYF. This chain connects TRBV7-8 to TRBJ2-7; D unclear. Trimming shortened V by 1 base and J by 7 bases, and 20 bases separated the two germline ends. The CDR3 length is 16 residues. Germline V gives CDR1 SGHVS, CDR2 FQNEAQ.

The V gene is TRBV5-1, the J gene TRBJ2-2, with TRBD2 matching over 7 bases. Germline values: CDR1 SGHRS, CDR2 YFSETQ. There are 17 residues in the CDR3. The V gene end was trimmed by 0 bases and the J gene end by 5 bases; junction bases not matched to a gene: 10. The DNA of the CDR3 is TGCGCCAGCAGCTTGGTTATTCGCGGGAGTAGAACCGGGGAGCTGTTTTTT. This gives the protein CASSLVIRGSRTGELFF.

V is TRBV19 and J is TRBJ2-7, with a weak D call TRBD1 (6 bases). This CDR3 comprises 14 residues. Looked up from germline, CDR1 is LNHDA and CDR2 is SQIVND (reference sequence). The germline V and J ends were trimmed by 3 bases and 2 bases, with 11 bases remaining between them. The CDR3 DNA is TGTGCCAGTAGTATCGGGACACAAACCTACGAGCAGTACTTC. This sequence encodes CASSIGTQTYEQYF.

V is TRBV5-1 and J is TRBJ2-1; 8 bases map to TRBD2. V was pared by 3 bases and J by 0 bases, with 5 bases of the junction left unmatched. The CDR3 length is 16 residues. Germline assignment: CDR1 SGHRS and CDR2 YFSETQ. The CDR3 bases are TGCGCCAGCAGCTCCACTAGCGGAGACTCCTACAATGAGCAGTTCTTC. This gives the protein CASSSTSGDSYNEQFF.

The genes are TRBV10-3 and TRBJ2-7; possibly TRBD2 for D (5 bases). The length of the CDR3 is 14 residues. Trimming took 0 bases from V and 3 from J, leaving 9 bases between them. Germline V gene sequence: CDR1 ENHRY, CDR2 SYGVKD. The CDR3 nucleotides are TGTGCCATCAGTGAGTCCACTAGTTACTACGAGCAGTACTTC. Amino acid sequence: CAISESTSYYEQYF.

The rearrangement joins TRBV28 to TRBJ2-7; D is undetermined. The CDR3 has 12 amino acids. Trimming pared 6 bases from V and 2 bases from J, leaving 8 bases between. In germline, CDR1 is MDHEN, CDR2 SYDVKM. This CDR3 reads CASRYSTYEQYF. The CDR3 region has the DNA TGTGCCAGCAGATATAGTACCTACGAGCAGTACTTC.

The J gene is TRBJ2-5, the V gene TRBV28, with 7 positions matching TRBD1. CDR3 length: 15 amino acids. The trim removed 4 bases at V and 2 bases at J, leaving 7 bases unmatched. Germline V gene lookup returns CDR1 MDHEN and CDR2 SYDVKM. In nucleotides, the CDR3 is TGTGCCAGCAGTTCCCCACAGGGGACACAAGAGACCCAGTACTTC. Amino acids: CASSSPQGTQETQYF.

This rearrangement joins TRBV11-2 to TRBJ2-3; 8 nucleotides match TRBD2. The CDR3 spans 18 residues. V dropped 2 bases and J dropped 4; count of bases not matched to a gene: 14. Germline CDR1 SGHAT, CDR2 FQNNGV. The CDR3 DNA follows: TGTGCCAGCAGCTTATGTACTAGCGGTGGGTGGTGCGCAGATACGCAGTATTTT. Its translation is CASSLCTSGGWCADTQYF.

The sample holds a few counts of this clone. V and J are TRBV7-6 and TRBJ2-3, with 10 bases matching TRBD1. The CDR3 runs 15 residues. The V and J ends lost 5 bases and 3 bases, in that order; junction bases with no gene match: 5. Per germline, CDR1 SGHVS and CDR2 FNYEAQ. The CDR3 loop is CASSPTGQGTDTQYF. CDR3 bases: TGTGCCAGCAGCCCTACGGGACAGGGGACAGATACGCAGTATTTT. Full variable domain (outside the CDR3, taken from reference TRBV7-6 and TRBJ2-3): GAGVSQSPRYKVTKRGQDVALRCDPISGHVSLYWYRQALGQGPEFLTYFNYEAQQDKSGLPNDRFSAERPEGSISTLTIQRTEQRDSAMYRCASSPTGQGTDTQYFGPGTRLTVL.

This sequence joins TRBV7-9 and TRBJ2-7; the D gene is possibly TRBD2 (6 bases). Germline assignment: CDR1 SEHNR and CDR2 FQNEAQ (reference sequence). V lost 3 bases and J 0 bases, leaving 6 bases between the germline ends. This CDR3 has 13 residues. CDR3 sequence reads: CASSFGSSYEQYF. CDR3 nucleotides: TGTGCCAGCAGCTTCGGGAGCTCCTACGAGCAGTACTTC.

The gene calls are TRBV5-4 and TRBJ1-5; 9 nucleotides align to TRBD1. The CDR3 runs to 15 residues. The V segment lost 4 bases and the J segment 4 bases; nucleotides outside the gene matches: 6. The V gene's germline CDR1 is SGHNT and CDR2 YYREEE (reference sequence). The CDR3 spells CASSPGQGSNQPQHF. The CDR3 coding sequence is TGTGCCAGCAGCCCCGGACAGGGGTCAAATCAGCCCCAGCATTTT.